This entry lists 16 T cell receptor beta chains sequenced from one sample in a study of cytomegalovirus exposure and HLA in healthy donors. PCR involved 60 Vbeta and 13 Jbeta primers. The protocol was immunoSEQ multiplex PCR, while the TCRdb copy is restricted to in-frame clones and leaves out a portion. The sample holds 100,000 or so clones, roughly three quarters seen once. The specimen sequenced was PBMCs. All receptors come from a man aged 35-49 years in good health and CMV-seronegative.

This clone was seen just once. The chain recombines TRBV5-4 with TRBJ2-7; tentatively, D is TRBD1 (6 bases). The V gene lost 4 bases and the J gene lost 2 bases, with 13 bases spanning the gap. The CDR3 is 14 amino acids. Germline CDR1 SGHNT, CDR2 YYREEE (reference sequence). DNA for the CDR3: TGTGCCAGCAGCACACTCGCAGGGGCCTACGAGCAGTACTTC. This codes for CASSTLAGAYEQYF.

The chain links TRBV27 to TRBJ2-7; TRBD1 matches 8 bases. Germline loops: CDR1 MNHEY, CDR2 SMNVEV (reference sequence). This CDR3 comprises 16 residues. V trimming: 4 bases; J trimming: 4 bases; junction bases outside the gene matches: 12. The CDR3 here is CASSSFRDRKKYEQYF. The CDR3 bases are TGTGCCAGCAGTTCATTCCGGGACAGGAAGAAATACGAGCAGTACTTC.

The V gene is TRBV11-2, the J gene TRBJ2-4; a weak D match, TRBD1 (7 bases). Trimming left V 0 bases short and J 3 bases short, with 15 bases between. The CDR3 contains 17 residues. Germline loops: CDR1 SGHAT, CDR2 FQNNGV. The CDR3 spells CASSLDGGRGDKNIQYF. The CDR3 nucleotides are TGTGCCAGCAGCTTAGATGGGGGCAGGGGGGACAAAAACATTCAGTACTTC.

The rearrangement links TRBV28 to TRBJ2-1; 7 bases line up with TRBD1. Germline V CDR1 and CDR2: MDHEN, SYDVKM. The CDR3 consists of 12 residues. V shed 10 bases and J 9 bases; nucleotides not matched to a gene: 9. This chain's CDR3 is CAIPGQRGEQFF. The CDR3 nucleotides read TGTGCCATCCCGGGACAGAGAGGTGAGCAGTTCTTC. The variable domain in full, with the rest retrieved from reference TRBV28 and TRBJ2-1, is DVKVTQSSRYLVKRTGEKVFLECVQDMDHENMFWYRQDPGLGLRLIYFSYDVKMKEKGDIPEGYSVSREKKERFSLILESASTNQTSMYLCAIPGQRGEQFFGPGTRLTVL.

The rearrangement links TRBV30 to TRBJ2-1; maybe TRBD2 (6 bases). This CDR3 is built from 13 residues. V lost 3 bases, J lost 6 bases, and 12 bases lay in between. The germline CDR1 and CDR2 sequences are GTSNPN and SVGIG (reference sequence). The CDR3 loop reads CAWRISGLNEQFF. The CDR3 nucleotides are TGTGCCTGGAGAATTAGCGGTCTCAATGAGCAGTTCTTC.

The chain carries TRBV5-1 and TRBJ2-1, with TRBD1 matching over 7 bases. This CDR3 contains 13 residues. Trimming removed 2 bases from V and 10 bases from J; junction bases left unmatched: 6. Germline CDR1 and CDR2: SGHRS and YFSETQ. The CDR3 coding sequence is TGCGCCAGCAGCTTACAGGGGCCCGGGGAGCAGTTCTTC. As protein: CASSLQGPGEQFF.

The CDR3, as DNA: TGTGCCAGTAGTATCTCTAGCGGGAGACTTGATACGCAGTATTTT. It specifies CASSISSGRLDTQYF. The chain carries TRBV19 and TRBJ2-3, with TRBD2 matching over 10 bases. Germline V gene lookup returns CDR1 LNHDA and CDR2 SQIVND (reference sequence). Unmatched junction bases numbered 6, after V lost 3 bases and J lost 6 bases. The CDR3 contains 15 residues.

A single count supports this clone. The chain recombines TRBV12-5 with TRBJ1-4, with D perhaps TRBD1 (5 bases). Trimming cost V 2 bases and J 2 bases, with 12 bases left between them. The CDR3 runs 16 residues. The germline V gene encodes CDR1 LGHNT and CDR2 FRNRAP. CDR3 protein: CASGLRPGSTNEKLFF. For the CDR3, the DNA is TGTGCTAGTGGTTTGCGGCCAGGGTCGACTAATGAAAAACTGTTTTTT. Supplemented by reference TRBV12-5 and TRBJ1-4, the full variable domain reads DARVTQTPRHKVTEMGQEVTMRCQPILGHNTVFWYRQTMMQGLELLAYFRNRAPLDDSGMPKDRFSAEMPDATLATLKIQPSEPRDSAVYFCASGLRPGSTNEKLFFGSGTQLSVL.

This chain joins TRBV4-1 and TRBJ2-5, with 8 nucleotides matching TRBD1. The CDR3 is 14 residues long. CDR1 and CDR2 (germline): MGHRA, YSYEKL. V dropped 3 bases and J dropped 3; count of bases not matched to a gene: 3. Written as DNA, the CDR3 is TGCGCCAGCAGCCAGAAGACAGGGGAAGAGACCCAGTACTTC. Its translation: CASSQKTGEETQYF.

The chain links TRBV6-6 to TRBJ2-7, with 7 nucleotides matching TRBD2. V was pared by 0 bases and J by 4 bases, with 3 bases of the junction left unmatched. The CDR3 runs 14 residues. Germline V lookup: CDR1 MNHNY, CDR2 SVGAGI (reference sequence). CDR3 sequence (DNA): TGTGCCAGCAGTTACTCGGGAGGGTCATACGAGCAGTACTTC. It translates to CASSYSGGSYEQYF.

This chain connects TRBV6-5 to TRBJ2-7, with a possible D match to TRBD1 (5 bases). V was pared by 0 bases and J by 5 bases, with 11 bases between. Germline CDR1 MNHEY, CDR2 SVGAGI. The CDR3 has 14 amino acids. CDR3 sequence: CASSYSGRANEQYF. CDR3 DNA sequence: TGTGCCAGCAGTTACTCGGGCAGGGCAAACGAGCAGTACTTC.

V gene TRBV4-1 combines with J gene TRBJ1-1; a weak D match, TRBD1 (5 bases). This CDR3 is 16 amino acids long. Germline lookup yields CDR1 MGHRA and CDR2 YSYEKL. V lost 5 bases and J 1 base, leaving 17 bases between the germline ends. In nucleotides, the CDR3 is TGCGCCAGCAGCGACAACCCGGGGGGGAGGAACACTGAAGCTTTCTTT. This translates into CASSDNPGGRNTEAFF.

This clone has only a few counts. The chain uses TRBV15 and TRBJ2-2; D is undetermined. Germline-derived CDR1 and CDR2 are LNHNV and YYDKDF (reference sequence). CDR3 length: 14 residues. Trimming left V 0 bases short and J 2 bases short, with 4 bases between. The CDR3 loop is CATSRDRNTGELFF. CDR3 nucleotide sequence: TGTGCCACCAGCAGAGACAGAAACACCGGGGAGCTGTTTTTT.

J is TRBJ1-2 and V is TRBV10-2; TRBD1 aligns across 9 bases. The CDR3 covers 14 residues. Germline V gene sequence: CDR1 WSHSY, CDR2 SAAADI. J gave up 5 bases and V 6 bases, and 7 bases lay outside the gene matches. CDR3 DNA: TGCGCCAGCAGGGCCGGACAGGGGATTTATGGCTACACCTTC. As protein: CASRAGQGIYGYTF.

CDR3 bases: TGTGCCAGCAGCTTGCGGGGAATCGCCAAAAACATTCAGTACTTC. Protein product: CASSLRGIAKNIQYF. The gene calls are TRBV5-6 and TRBJ2-4; a weak D match, TRBD2 (5 bases). Germline V gives CDR1 SGHDT, CDR2 YYEEEE. The V end lost 1 base, the J end lost 1 base, and 9 bases lay between the germline ends. The CDR3 consists of 15 residues.

In nucleotides, the CDR3 is TGTGCCACCAGCAGGAGCGGGAGATACAATGAGCAGTTCTTC. It yields the protein CATSRSGRYNEQFF. This chain uses TRBV15 with TRBJ2-1; TRBD2 aligns across 8 bases. The CDR3 totals 14 residues. V dropped 3 bases and J dropped 4; count of bases not matched to a gene: 2. Germline CDR1 and CDR2: LNHNV and YYDKDF (reference sequence). The whole variable domain, remainder taken from reference TRBV15 and TRBJ2-1, is DAMVIQNPRYQVTQFGKPVTLSCSQTLNHNVMYWYQQKSSQAPKLLFHYYDKDFNNEADTPDNFQSRRPNTSFCFLDIRSPGLGDTAMYLCATSRSGRYNEQFFGPGTRLTVL.